One and the same sample provided the 22 T cell receptor beta chains below, sequenced in a study of CD8+CD57+ T cells in acquired aplastic anemia. CD8+CD57+ cell expansion, shown by flow cytometry, had occurred in the patients selected for sequencing. Genomic DNA constituted the template upon which TCR beta VDJ and CDR3 profiling was performed. From the reads, TCRdb called clonotypes with MiXCR, one entry per CDR3 protein. The repertoire holds roughly 500,000 distinct CDR3 sequences, with 25% to 40% as singletons. Material: sorted CD4+, CD8+, or CD8+CD57+ T cells (not recorded which) from PBMCs. The receptors derive from a human donor with aplastic anemia.

This clonotype was seen a few times. This chain connects TRBV9 to TRBJ2-1; 7 bases match TRBD1. This CDR3 has 17 residues. The germline V gene has CDR1 SGDLS and CDR2 YYNGEE. The trim removed 0 bases at V and 5 bases at J, leaving 11 bases unmatched. As DNA, the CDR3 is TGTGCCAGCAGCGTAGCTACAGGGGCGTTGGGTAACAATGAGCAGTTCTTC. It translates to CASSVATGALGNNEQFF.

The chain has TRBV29-1 and TRBJ2-5; D is possibly TRBD2 (6 bases). CDR1 is SQVTM and CDR2 is ANQGSEA in the germline V gene. Trimming cost V 4 bases and J 5 bases, with 8 bases left between them. The CDR3 is 11 residues long. The CDR3 nucleotides read TGCAGCGTTGTGGGGACTGAGACCCAGTACTTC. Protein sequence: CSVVGTETQYF.

This clonotype was observed many times. This sequence joins TRBV2 and TRBJ2-1, with D uncertain. The CDR3 has 11 amino acids. Trimming took 4 bases from V and 16 from J, leaving 14 bases between them. Looked up from germline, CDR1 is SNHLY and CDR2 is FYNNEI. The CDR3 region has the DNA TGTGCCAGCAGTGGTGGACCAAACGGATTCTTC. Translation gives CASSGGPNGFF. Full variable domain (rest looked up from reference TRBV2 and TRBJ2-1): EPEVTQTPSHQVTQMGQEVILRCVPISNHLYFYWYRQILGQKVEFLVSFYNNEISEKSEIFDDQFSVERPDGSNFTLKIRSTKLEDSAMYFCASSGGPNGFFGPGTRLTVL.

The sample holds many counts of this clonotype. The chain couples TRBV7-9 to TRBJ1-2, with no clear D. The length of the CDR3 is 13 residues. The V and J ends lost 0 bases and 6 bases respectively, with 8 bases between them. Germline values: CDR1 SEHNR, CDR2 FQNEAQ (reference sequence). CDR3 loop: CASSLAGLDGYTF. The DNA of the CDR3 is TGTGCCAGCAGCTTAGCAGGGTTGGATGGCTACACCTTC.

V gene TRBV2 combines with J gene TRBJ2-5; D remains unclear. Per the germline V gene, CDR1 is SNHLY and CDR2 is FYNNEI. V lost 5 bases, J lost 5 bases, and 12 bases lay in between. The CDR3 contains 13 residues. DNA for the CDR3: TGTGCCAGCAGTTACAGTAGCTTCGAGACCCAGTACTTC. Its translation is CASSYSSFETQYF.

This clonotype was picked up a small number of times. The rearrangement links TRBV7-9 to TRBJ2-2, with no clear D. The CDR3 has 12 amino acids. The germline V gene has CDR1 SEHNR and CDR2 FQNEAQ (reference sequence). V was clipped by 5 bases and J by 6 bases, with 7 bases between them. CDR3 coding DNA: TGTGCCAGCAGCCGTTCGGCCGGGGAGCTGTTTTTT. Residues: CASSRSAGELFF.

This clonotype showed up many times. This chain joins TRBV19 and TRBJ1-4; 9 bases line up with TRBD1. J was trimmed by 6 bases and V by 5 bases; bases with no gene match: 7. This CDR3 spans 15 amino acids. Germline CDR1 is LNHDA and CDR2 is SQIVND (reference sequence). CDR3 DNA: TGTGCCAGTAGTGTAACCGGGACAGGGTATGAAAAACTGTTTTTT. It specifies CASSVTGTGYEKLFF.

Many counts were recorded for this clonotype. V and J are TRBV10-1 and TRBJ1-4; D gene unclear. Germline CDR1 reads WNHNN; CDR2 reads SYGVQD (reference sequence). The V gene lost 8 bases and the J gene lost 7 bases, with 11 bases spanning the gap. This CDR3 region has 12 residues. The chain's CDR3 is CASSDMGEKLFF. Written as DNA, the CDR3 is TGCGCCAGCTCTGATATGGGTGAAAAACTGTTTTTT.

This chain connects TRBV5-1 to TRBJ2-2; a weak D match, TRBD1 (7 bases). This CDR3 is built from 16 residues. Trimming stripped 4 bases from V and 4 bases from J, with 17 bases between. Germline assignment: CDR1 SGHRS and CDR2 YFSETQ. The CDR3 is CASSLPGTAGTGELFF. The DNA of the CDR3 is TGCGCCAGCAGCCTTCCCGGGACAGCGGGCACCGGGGAGCTGTTTTTT.

V and J are TRBV28 and TRBJ1-4, with D maybe TRBD1 (5 bases). Germline V CDR1 and CDR2: MDHEN, SYDVKM. The CDR3 length is 15 residues. V shed 2 bases and J shed 5 bases, with 12 bases lying between them. The CDR3 region is CASSLDSVGNEKLFF. CDR3 nucleotides: TGTGCCAGCAGTTTAGACAGTGTAGGGAATGAAAAACTGTTTTTT.

This clonotype has a count of ten or more. V is TRBV7-3 and J is TRBJ1-1; no reliable D call. V was clipped by 5 bases and J by 7 bases, with 14 bases between them. The germline V gene has CDR1 SGHTA and CDR2 FQGTGA. The length of the CDR3 is 13 residues. This CDR3 is CASSLGWAGEAFF. Here the CDR3 DNA reads TGTGCCAGCAGCCTCGGGTGGGCAGGTGAAGCTTTCTTT. Together with reference TRBV7-3 and TRBJ1-1, the CDR3 gives the full variable domain: GAGVSQTPSNKVTEKGKYVELRCDPISGHTALYWYRQSLGQGPEFLIYFQGTGAADDSGLPNDRFFAVRPEGSVSTLKIQRTERGDSAVYLCASSLGWAGEAFFGQGTRLTVV.

This clonotype has a handful of counts. The chain combines TRBV12-5 with TRBJ1-6; no clear D gene. Trimming pared 0 bases from V and 7 bases from J, leaving 7 bases between. This CDR3 region has 14 residues. CDR1 and CDR2 from the germline V gene are LGHNT and FRNRAP. CDR3 region: CASGLVPGNSPLHF. The CDR3 bases are TGTGCTAGTGGTTTGGTACCGGGAAATTCACCCCTCCACTTT.

As for this clonotype: The junction departs from germline at one end; a sequencing error may be responsible. The genes are TRBV25-1 and TRBJ2-5, with D possibly matching TRBD2 (5 bases). The length of the CDR3 is 13 residues. CDR1 is MGHDK, CDR2 SYGVNS, per germline. CDR3 protein: CASSTSGLETQYF. In nucleotides, the CDR3 is TGCGCCAGCAGTACATCGGGGTTAGAGACCCAGTACTTC.

About this clonotype: This may be a read error: a much more frequent sequence differs by one nucleotide. The chain employs TRBV20-1 and TRBJ1-6, with D hard to call. CDR3 length: 13 amino acids. Germline loops: CDR1 DFQATT, CDR2 SNEGSKA (reference sequence). The CDR3 sequence is CSARGTAHTPFHF. CDR3 DNA sequence: TGCAGTGCTAGAGGAACCGCTCACACACCCTTCCACTTT.

This clonotype was counted only a few times. The CDR3: CASSFVGQLSYNEQFF. CDR3 bases: TGTGCCAGCAGCTTTGTAGGTCAGCTCTCCTACAATGAGCAGTTCTTC. The chain has TRBV7-9 and TRBJ2-1; no definite D call. Germline V gene lookup returns CDR1 SEHNR and CDR2 FQNEAQ (reference sequence). The V end was cut by 3 bases, the J end by 0 bases, with 12 bases between. The CDR3 is 16 residues long.

V is TRBV25-1 and J is TRBJ1-2, with TRBD1 as a possible D gene (6 bases). There are 16 residues in the CDR3. Germline CDR1 reads MGHDK; CDR2 reads SYGVNS. V lost 8 bases and J 4 bases, leaving 23 bases between the germline ends. The CDR3 DNA sequence: TGTGCCAGCGCCCTCCCCGGGACGACACAGGGCTATGGCTACACCTTC. Translated, it gives CASALPGTTQGYGYTF.

This clonotype was counted at least ten times. The genes are TRBV20-1 and TRBJ1-2; 7 nucleotides match TRBD1. The CDR3 is 15 residues long. Germline lookup yields CDR1 DFQATT and CDR2 SNEGSKA (reference sequence). Trimming at V came to 5 bases and at J to 9 bases, leaving 18 bases not matched to a gene. The CDR3: CSAPSTSRDSPRYTF. In nucleotides, the CDR3 is TGCAGTGCTCCGTCGACGTCCCGGGACAGCCCACGCTACACCTTC.

The table lists this clonotype with many counts. The chain combines TRBV19 with TRBJ1-5, with TRBD1 matching over 10 bases. The V and J ends lost 6 bases and 6 bases, in that order; junction bases with no gene match: 8. This CDR3 has 15 amino acids. The germline gives CDR1 LNHDA, CDR2 SQIVND (reference sequence). The CDR3 coding sequence is TGTGCCAGTAGAAAGACAGGGGGCGCGGTTCAGCCCCAGCATTTT. Its translation: CASRKTGGAVQPQHF.

This clonotype has at least ten counts. CDR3 DNA sequence: TGTGCCAGTTCCAGGGGAGGCGGCTACACCTTC. This encodes CASSRGGGYTF. This chain links TRBV7-9 with TRBJ1-2, with D perhaps TRBD1 (6 bases). CDR3 length equals 11 residues. Trimming shortened V by 9 bases and J by 8 bases, and 13 bases separated the two germline ends. CDR1 is SEHNR, CDR2 FQNEAQ, per germline (reference sequence).

This clonotype appeared many times. The chain couples TRBV10-3 to TRBJ1-1; unclear D gene. Germline CDR1 is ENHRY and CDR2 is SYGVKD. V was pared by 0 bases and J by 2 bases, with 7 bases between. The CDR3 length is 14 residues. In DNA form, the CDR3 reads TGTGCCATCAGTGAGTCTCGGGCAAACACTGAAGCTTTCTTT. Its translation is CAISESRANTEAFF.

The chain employs TRBV11-1 and TRBJ2-3, with 9 bases fitting TRBD1. Germline values: CDR1 SGHAT, CDR2 FQDESV (reference sequence). The ends lost 5 bases at V and 4 bases at J; junction bases unmatched: 13. The length of the CDR3 is 17 residues. The CDR3 region is CASSNHWTGVSSDTQYF. The CDR3, as DNA: TGTGCCAGCAGCAACCACTGGACAGGGGTGTCTTCAGATACGCAGTATTTT.

V and J are TRBV20-1 and TRBJ1-2; D gene unclear. Germline CDR1 DFQATT, CDR2 SNEGSKA (reference sequence). The CDR3 length is 14 residues. The ends were cut back, 0 bases at V and 8 bases at J, with 16 bases in the middle. The CDR3 DNA follows: TGCAGTGCTAGAGATCTGGTGGAGGGAAGAGGCTACACCTTC. Its protein product is CSARDLVEGRGYTF.